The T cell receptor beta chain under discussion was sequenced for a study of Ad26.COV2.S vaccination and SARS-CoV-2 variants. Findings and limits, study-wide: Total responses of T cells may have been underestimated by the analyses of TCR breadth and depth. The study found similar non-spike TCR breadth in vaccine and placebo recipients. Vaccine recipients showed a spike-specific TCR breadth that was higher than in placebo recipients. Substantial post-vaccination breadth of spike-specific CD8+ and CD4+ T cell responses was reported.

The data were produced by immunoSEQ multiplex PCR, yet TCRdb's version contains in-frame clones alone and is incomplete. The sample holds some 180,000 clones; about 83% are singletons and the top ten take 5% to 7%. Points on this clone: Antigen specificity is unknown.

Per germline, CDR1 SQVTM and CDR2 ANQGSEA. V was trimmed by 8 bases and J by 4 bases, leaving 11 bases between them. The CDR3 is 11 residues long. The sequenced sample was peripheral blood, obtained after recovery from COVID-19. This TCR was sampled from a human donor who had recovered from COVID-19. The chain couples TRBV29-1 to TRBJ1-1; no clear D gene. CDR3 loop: CSLGPGTEAFF. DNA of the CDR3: TGCAGCTTGGGCCCGGGCACTGAAGCTTTCTTT.